These 2 T cell receptor beta chains were sequenced from one sample in a study of blood T cell repertoires in COVID-19. Profiling relied on immunoSEQ multiplex PCR, and the TCRdb table lists in-frame clones only, not all of them. The sample holds tens of thousands of clones, around four fifths seen once. Specimen: peripheral blood. The receptors originated from a human donor in a cohort sampled during active COVID-19.

V usage is TRBV10-3 and J usage is TRBJ2-3; TRBD2 agrees at 8 bases. Germline CDR1 and CDR2: ENHRY and SYGVKD. CDR3 length: 15 amino acids. V was pared by 3 bases and J by 6 bases, with 8 bases of the junction left unmatched. The CDR3, as DNA: TGTGCCATCAGTGAAGGACTAGCCGCATCGGATACGCAGTATTTT. It is translated as CAISEGLAASDTQYF.

The table lists this clone with a count of one. The J gene is TRBJ2-5, the V gene TRBV24-1; D not resolved. The V gene lost 0 bases and the J gene lost 4 bases, with 5 bases spanning the gap. Germline V gives CDR1 KGHDR, CDR2 SFDVKD. The CDR3 is 13 amino acids. The CDR3 reads CATSDLLPETQYF. CDR3 nucleotides: TGTGCCACCAGTGATTTGCTTCCAGAGACCCAGTACTTC.